Listed below are T cell receptor beta chains from one sample, sequenced in a study of long-term antiretroviral therapy in people with HIV. Sequencing was performed with immunoSEQ multiplex PCR; in TCRdb, only in-frame clones are kept and a portion is missing. Altogether about 25,000 clones are present, 80% to 85% being singletons, with the ten largest covering around 15%. The sample consisted of unsorted PBMCs, taken approximately 4.5 years after starting antiretroviral therapy. The receptors stem from a man aged 25-45 years with HIV. Each CDR3 is given with its conserved first and last residue. Each record gives: V gene, D gene, J gene, clone size, CDR3 protein, CDR3 DNA. D genes are given only for firm matches. Clone size appears in some rows only: once, few, many, or a class for an expanded clone.

V: TRBV2; D: .; J: TRBJ2-3; size: .; CDR3: CARSRDTQYF; DNA: TGTGCCAGGAGCAGAGATACGCAGTATTTT
V: TRBV30; D: .; J: TRBJ2-3; size: .; CDR3: CAWSVLLGTTDTQYF; DNA: TGTGCCTGGAGTGTCCTACTAGGCACCACAGATACGCAGTATTTT
V: TRBV19; D: .; J: TRBJ1-5; size: once; CDR3: CASAEQGSNQPQHF; DNA: TGTGCCAGTGCGGAACAGGGTAGCAATCAGCCCCAGCATTTT
V: TRBV29-1; D: .; J: TRBJ2-1; size: once; CDR3: CSVEEGRGFF; DNA: TGCAGCGTTGAAGAAGGTCGGGGATTCTTC
V: TRBV6-5; D: .; J: TRBJ1-5; size: .; CDR3: CASSYKGNQPQHF; DNA: TGTGCCAGCAGTTACAAAGGCAATCAGCCCCAGCATTTT
V: TRBV19; D: TRBD1; J: TRBJ2-7; size: .; CDR3: CASSSGTGGYEQYF; DNA: TGTGCCAGTAGTTCCGGGACAGGGGGCTACGAGCAGTACTTC
V: TRBV28; D: .; J: TRBJ1-5; size: few; CDR3: CASSFNLAKPQHF; DNA: TGTGCCAGCAGTTTTAATTTAGCGAAGCCCCAGCATTTT
V: TRBV30; D: .; J: TRBJ1-1; size: once; CDR3: CAWSVIVEYTEAFF; DNA: TGTGCCTGGAGTGTTATCGTTGAATACACTGAAGCTTTCTTT
V: TRBV19; D: TRBD1; J: TRBJ2-7; size: .; CDR3: CASSALRDSYEQYF; DNA: TGTGCCAGTAGTGCCCTCCGGGACAGTTACGAGCAGTACTTC
V: TRBV9; D: .; J: TRBJ2-2; size: few; CDR3: CASSVEGSRTGELFF; DNA: TGTGCCAGCAGCGTAGAGGGCAGCCGCACCGGGGAGCTGTTTTTT
V: TRBV27; D: .; J: TRBJ2-7; size: .; CDR3: CASSLPSYEQYF; DNA: TGTGCCAGCAGTTTACCCAGCTACGAGCAGTACTTC
V: TRBV19; D: .; J: TRBJ1-3; size: .; CDR3: CASDPGRRSGNTIYF; DNA: TGTGCCAGTGACCCGGGACGGCGCTCTGGAAACACCATATATTTT
V: TRBV29-1; D: .; J: TRBJ1-1; size: once; CDR3: CSVEDMGLNTEAFF; DNA: TGCAGCGTTGAAGATATGGGATTGAACACTGAAGCTTTCTTT
V: TRBV29-1; D: .; J: TRBJ1-5; size: once; CDR3: CSVAVQPGGNQPQHF; DNA: TGCAGCGTTGCGGTACAGCCCGGGGGCAATCAGCCCCAGCATTTT
V: TRBV28; D: .; J: TRBJ2-1; size: .; CDR3: CASSSDFSRFQFF; DNA: TGTGCCAGCAGTTCCGACTTTAGTAGATTCCAGTTCTTC
V: TRBV9; D: TRBD2; J: TRBJ2-3; size: .; CDR3: CASSVAAGGPSDTQYF; DNA: TGTGCCAGCAGCGTAGCGGCGGGGGGGCCTAGTGATACGCAGTATTTT
V: TRBV5-1; D: TRBD1; J: TRBJ1-2; size: .; CDR3: CASSLAAGGEDYGYTF; DNA: TGCGCCAGCAGCTTGGCGGCAGGGGGCGAAGACTATGGCTACACCTTC
V: TRBV7-2; D: .; J: TRBJ2-5; size: once; CDR3: CASVGRTTFGTQYF; DNA: TGTGCCAGCGTAGGCAGGACTACCTTCGGGACCCAGTACTTC
V: TRBV6-6; D: .; J: TRBJ2-3; size: .; CDR3: CASSFGDTQYF; DNA: TGTGCCAGCAGTTTTGGAGATACGCAGTATTTT
V: TRBV4-3; D: TRBD2; J: TRBJ2-7; size: .; CDR3: CASSQDQLAAPYEQYF; DNA: TGCGCCAGCAGCCAAGACCAACTAGCGGCCCCCTACGAGCAGTACTTC
V: TRBV29-1; D: .; J: TRBJ2-4; size: once; CDR3: CSVEGTGNIQYF; DNA: TGCAGCGTTGAAGGCACAGGGAACATTCAGTACTTC
V: TRBV5-4; D: .; J: TRBJ1-3; size: once; CDR3: CASSGPSGNTIYF; DNA: TGTGCCAGCAGCGGGCCCTCTGGAAACACCATATATTTT
V: TRBV6-5; D: TRBD2; J: TRBJ2-3; size: .; CDR3: CASSYQSAGVDTQYF; DNA: TGTGCCAGCAGTTACCAATCAGCGGGGGTAGATACGCAGTATTTT
V: TRBV6-5; D: TRBD2; J: TRBJ2-2; size: .; CDR3: CASSWGLVTGELFF; DNA: TGTGCCAGCAGTTGGGGACTAGTAACCGGGGAGCTGTTTTTT
V: TRBV25-1; D: .; J: TRBJ2-2; size: once; CDR3: CASSDVTRNTGELFF; DNA: TGTGCCAGCAGTGACGTGACTAGAAACACCGGGGAGCTGTTTTTT
V: TRBV9; D: .; J: TRBJ2-2; size: .; CDR3: CASSVEQGYTGELFF; DNA: TGTGCCAGCAGCGTAGAACAGGGATACACCGGGGAGCTGTTTTTT
V: TRBV6-6; D: .; J: TRBJ2-5; size: .; CDR3: CASRPTGREETQYF; DNA: TGTGCCAGCAGACCAACAGGACGAGAAGAGACCCAGTACTTC
V: TRBV27; D: .; J: TRBJ1-4; size: .; CDR3: CASRFRGSTNEKLFF; DNA: TGTGCCAGCAGATTTAGGGGTTCAACTAATGAAAAACTGTTTTTT
V: TRBV6-5; D: TRBD1; J: TRBJ1-2; size: few; CDR3: CASSYYGRGRGYTF; DNA: TGTGCCAGCAGTTACTATGGCAGGGGGCGAGGCTACACCTTC
V: TRBV4-3; D: TRBD2; J: TRBJ2-3; size: once; CDR3: CASSVTSGVSTDTQYF; DNA: TGCGCCAGCAGCGTGACTAGCGGGGTTAGCACAGATACGCAGTATTTT
V: TRBV28; D: .; J: TRBJ2-3; size: .; CDR3: CASSWPRSVSRDTQYF; DNA: TGTGCCAGCAGTTGGCCCCGCTCGGTGAGCCGAGATACGCAGTATTTT
V: TRBV19; D: .; J: TRBJ2-1; size: .; CDR3: CASSHSVNEQFF; DNA: TGTGCCAGTAGCCATAGCGTCAATGAGCAGTTCTTC
V: TRBV7-2; D: .; J: TRBJ2-5; size: .; CDR3: CASSPRIVAQETQYF; DNA: TGTGCCAGCAGCCCCCGTATAGTAGCACAAGAGACCCAGTACTTC
V: TRBV19; D: TRBD2; J: TRBJ2-7; size: .; CDR3: CASSIFSGTYEQYF; DNA: TGTGCCAGTAGTATATTCAGCGGGACCTACGAGCAGTACTTC
V: TRBV7-2; D: .; J: TRBJ2-7; size: .; CDR3: CASSSPPRDEQYF; DNA: TGTGCCAGCAGCTCTCCGCCCAGGGACGAGCAGTACTTC
V: TRBV4-3; D: TRBD1; J: TRBJ1-3; size: few; CDR3: CASSQEPTGVTGNTIYF; DNA: TGCGCCAGCAGCCAGGAACCTACAGGGGTAACTGGAAACACCATATATTTT
V: TRBV19; D: TRBD2; J: TRBJ2-7; size: .; CDR3: CASSSGTSGFGQYF; DNA: TGTGCCAGTAGTTCCGGGACTAGCGGCTTTGGGCAGTACTTC
V: TRBV5-1; D: .; J: TRBJ2-2; size: .; CDR3: CASSLSRGAGELFF; DNA: TGCGCCAGCAGCTTGTCCAGGGGCGCCGGGGAGCTGTTTTTT
V: TRBV15; D: TRBD2; J: TRBJ2-3; size: .; CDR3: CATSSSGRATDTQYF; DNA: TGTGCCACCAGCAGTAGCGGGAGGGCGACAGATACGCAGTATTTT
V: TRBV6-1; D: TRBD2; J: TRBJ2-5; size: .; CDR3: CASSDGLAGVSGETQYF; DNA: TGTGCCAGCAGTGATGGACTAGCGGGCGTTTCGGGGGAGACCCAGTACTTC
V: TRBV7-2; D: .; J: TRBJ2-4; size: .; CDR3: CASSYWDINIQYF; DNA: TGTGCCAGCAGCTACTGGGACATAAACATTCAGTACTTC
V: TRBV9; D: TRBD2; J: TRBJ2-1; size: .; CDR3: CASSPILAGGPGNEQFF; DNA: TGTGCCAGCAGCCCCATCCTAGCGGGAGGGCCGGGGAATGAGCAGTTCTTC
V: TRBV27; D: TRBD2; J: TRBJ2-1; size: .; CDR3: CASSLSSGSDEQFF; DNA: TGTGCCAGCAGTTTATCTAGCGGGAGCGATGAGCAGTTCTTC
V: TRBV5-6; D: .; J: TRBJ2-3; size: .; CDR3: CASTFGGSLDTQYF; DNA: TGTGCCAGCACCTTCGGTGGTAGTCTAGATACGCAGTATTTT
V: TRBV13; D: .; J: TRBJ2-2; size: .; CDR3: CASSYDLPGELFF; DNA: TGTGCCAGCAGCTATGACCTTCCCGGGGAGCTGTTTTTT
V: TRBV15; D: .; J: TRBJ1-1; size: .; CDR3: CATSRDLGSTTEAFF; DNA: TGTGCCACCAGCAGAGATCTGGGGAGTACCACTGAAGCTTTCTTT
V: TRBV4-1; D: .; J: TRBJ2-7; size: .; CDR3: CASSQDGAGGAREQYF; DNA: TGCGCCAGCAGCCAAGATGGGGCAGGGGGGGCAAGGGAGCAGTACTTC
V: TRBV2; D: TRBD2; J: TRBJ2-7; size: .; CDR3: CASNPVTGGESYEQYF; DNA: TGTGCCAGCAACCCTGTAACGGGGGGGGAATCCTACGAGCAGTACTTC
V: TRBV7-2; D: TRBD1; J: TRBJ1-2; size: .; CDR3: CASSLVYLGQSPNYGYTF; DNA: TGTGCCAGCAGCTTAGTGTATCTGGGACAGAGCCCTAACTATGGCTACACCTTC
V: TRBV2; D: TRBD1; J: TRBJ2-5; size: .; CDR3: CASSGPGGKQETQYF; DNA: TGTGCCAGCAGTGGTCCAGGGGGTAAACAAGAGACCCAGTACTTC
V: TRBV7-3; D: .; J: TRBJ1-1; size: .; CDR3: CASSPGGTEAFF; DNA: TGTGCCAGCAGCCCGGGGGGCACTGAAGCTTTCTTT
V: TRBV6-4; D: .; J: TRBJ2-3; size: .; CDR3: CASSVKEMDTQYF; DNA: TGTGCCAGCAGTGTTAAGGAAATGGATACGCAGTATTTT
V: TRBV6-4; D: .; J: TRBJ1-1; size: .; CDR3: CASSDSIKTRPRYTEAFF; DNA: TGTGCCAGCAGTGACTCGATAAAAACGCGTCCACGTTACACTGAAGCTTTCTTT
V: TRBV14; D: .; J: TRBJ2-3; size: .; CDR3: CASSQAFDTLTDTQYF; DNA: TGTGCCAGCAGCCAAGCTTTCGATACTCTCACAGATACGCAGTATTTT
V: TRBV27; D: .; J: TRBJ2-7; size: .; CDR3: CASSLKGGPYEQYF; DNA: TGTGCCAGCAGTTTAAAGGGTGGTCCCTACGAGCAGTACTTC